The present T cell receptor (beta chain) was sequenced within a study of blood T cell repertoires in COVID-19 (dated by TCRdb to the early 2020s). For the wider study: Samples covering the acute and convalescent phases of COVID-19 were provided by collaborators in the United States, Italy and Spain. The prospective study material was composed of cDNA or gDNA derived from T cells, B-cell-depleted T cells, or PBMCs. Deeply sampled blood TCRbeta repertoires from subjects exposed to, actively infected with, or recovered from COVID-19 were included in the dataset. The repertoires were made available in a free public database intended to serve as a resource for research on the immune response to SARS-CoV-2. The samples were drawn from the first 160 participants of the ongoing ImmuneRACE study and from 1,254 subjects provided by 6 global collaborators. A de-identified subject ID, COVID-19 status, age in years and sex were almost always included in the sample metadata. Where available, HLA class I and class II types were taken from metadata supplied by the sample provider and were not determined by assay-based typing. Here is what the overall study found, with its caveats: Clinical and demographic metadata were provided uncurated, with the amount varying by source and participant.

A second Seattle source provided samples from volunteer blood donors who had recovered from COVID-19. Collaborating institutions collected whole blood in K2EDTA tubes following their own protocols. Collaborator samples were shipped for TCRbeta analysis as frozen whole blood, isolated PBMCs, or DNA extracted from either sample type. TCRbeta CDR3 regions were amplified from genomic DNA by means of the immunoSEQ Assay, a bias-controlled multiplex PCR. Under the source paper's analysis protocol: Nucleated cell counts per sample were estimated from amplification of reference gene primers within the assay. Sequence reads were collapsed and filtered to measure the absolute abundance of every unique TCRbeta CDR3 rearrangement. For each sample, productive Simpson clonality was calculated by taking the square root of Simpson's diversity index across productive rearrangements. TCRdb re-hosts the immuneACCESS table, in-frame sequences only. Its copies lack some clones; in the studies checked, an unresolved V gene accounts for under half of them, and the cause for the rest is not known. The V and J calls and clone size are taken from that table; D and trimming were inferred from the DNA. The sample table holds 200,000 to 300,000 clones, of which around nine tenths were seen once. Of the sample, 1.5% to 2% falls within the top ten clones.

Worth noting for this clone: The specificity of this receptor is unknown. No base quality values were provided; no much bigger clone lies one nucleotide off.

Based on the germline V gene, the CDR1 and CDR2 sequences are KGHSH and LQKENI. V loses 1 base, J loses 5 bases, and the germline ends lie 12 bases apart. Measured from the cysteine to the phenylalanine, the CDR3 is 15 residues long. CDR3 DNA only is kept here, 45 bases in frame from base 1. The sequence was collected from a woman aged 60-75 years who had recovered from COVID-19. The rearrangement joined TRBV18 to TRBJ2-4, with the D segment identity uncertain. The material sequenced was peripheral blood. The CDR3 reads as follows: CASSPRLHTENIQYF. Here is the DNA: TGTGCCAGCTCACCACGCCTCCATACAGAAAACATTCAGTACTTC.